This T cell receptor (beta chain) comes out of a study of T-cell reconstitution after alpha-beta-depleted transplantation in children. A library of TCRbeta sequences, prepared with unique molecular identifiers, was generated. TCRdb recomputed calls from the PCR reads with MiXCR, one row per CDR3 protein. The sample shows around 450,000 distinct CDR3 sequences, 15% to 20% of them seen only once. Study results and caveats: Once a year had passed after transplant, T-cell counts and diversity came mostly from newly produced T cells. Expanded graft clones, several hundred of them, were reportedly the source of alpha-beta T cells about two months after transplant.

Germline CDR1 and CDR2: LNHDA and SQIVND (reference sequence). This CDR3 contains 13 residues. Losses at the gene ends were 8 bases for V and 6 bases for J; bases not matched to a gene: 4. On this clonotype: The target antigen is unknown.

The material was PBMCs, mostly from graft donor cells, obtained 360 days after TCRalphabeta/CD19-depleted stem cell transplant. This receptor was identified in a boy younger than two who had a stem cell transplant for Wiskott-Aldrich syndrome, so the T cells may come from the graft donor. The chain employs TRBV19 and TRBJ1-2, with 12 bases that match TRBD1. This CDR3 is CASGGQGAHGYTF. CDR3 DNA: TGTGCCAGTGGGGGACAGGGGGCGCATGGCTACACCTTC. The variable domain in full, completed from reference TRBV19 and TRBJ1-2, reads DGGITQSPKYLFRKEGQNVTLSCEQNLNHDAMYWYRQDPGQGLRLIYYSQIVNDFQKGDIAEGYSVSREKKESFPLTVTSAQKNPTAFYLCASGGQGAHGYTFGSGTRLTVV.